This TCR beta chain comes out of a study of STAT5B mutations in CD4+ large granular lymphocyte leukemia. General study results and limits: Patient CD4-sorted repertoires stayed more clonal than healthy ones after leukemic-clone removal. Compared with healthy controls (2/35), patient top clones favored TRBV06 (8/27).

Trimming pared 4 bases from V and 2 bases from J, leaving 6 bases between. The CDR3 spans 13 residues. CDR1 is LNHDA, CDR2 SQIVND, per germline (reference sequence). As to this clone: Its antigen remains unknown.

The survey-level immunoSEQ assay was used. Original handling: Productive clonotypes were detectable down to 2.59 x 10-5 frequency. TCRdb's table, derived via immunoSEQ multiplex PCR, lists solely in-frame clones and lacks some. The V and J calls and clone size were taken over from that table, and D and trimming were inferred from the DNA. The table shows approximately 20,000 clones, with about four fifths occurring only once. Material for sequencing was CD4+ T cells from blood buffy coats. The chain couples TRBV19 to TRBJ2-1, with a tentative D call TRBD2 (5 bases). The sequence was collected from a human donor in good health. For the CDR3, the DNA is TGTGCCAGTAGTACGGGAACCTACAATGAGCAGTTCTTC. Translation gives CASSTGTYNEQFF.